Listed below are T cell receptor beta chains from one sample, sequenced in a study of OX40 agonist ivuxolimab in advanced cancers. Sequencing was performed with immunoSEQ multiplex PCR; in TCRdb, only in-frame clones are kept and a portion is missing. Found here are about 21,000 clones, approximately 87% of them singletons; the top ten hold around 40%. Material: CD4+ or CD8+ T cells sorted from blood, obtained in a trial of the OX40 agonist ivuxolimab. The receptors come from an adult with an advanced solid tumor such as melanoma, head and neck, liver or kidney cancer. Each CDR3 is given with its conserved first and last residue. D genes are given only for firm matches. Size tells how often a clone was seen (once, few, many) or the class of an expanded clone, and some rows leave it out.

CDR3 protein: CASSLDDTGFYEQYF
J gene: TRBJ2-7
D gene: .
V gene: TRBV5-5
clone size: .

CDR3 protein: CAISTGQGDGEAFF
J gene: TRBJ1-1
D gene: .
V gene: TRBV10-3
clone size: few

CDR3 protein: CASSEAALGGSSYEQYF
J gene: TRBJ2-7
D gene: .
V gene: TRBV6-1
clone size: .

CDR3 protein: CASSFKDFTYEQYF
J gene: TRBJ2-7
D gene: .
V gene: TRBV27
clone size: .

CDR3 protein: CAWSVGEQYF
J gene: TRBJ2-7
D gene: .
V gene: TRBV30
clone size: .

CDR3 protein: CSVELSSYEQYF
J gene: TRBJ2-7
D gene: .
V gene: TRBV29-1
clone size: .

CDR3 protein: CASSRGRAGAEGETQYF
J gene: TRBJ2-5
D gene: .
V gene: TRBV7-9
clone size: medium-sized

CDR3 protein: CASNPGTTNTGELFF
J gene: TRBJ2-2
D gene: .
V gene: TRBV2
clone size: .

CDR3 protein: CASSFRDGVHILSYNEQFF
J gene: TRBJ2-1
D gene: .
V gene: TRBV12-1
clone size: .

CDR3 protein: CASSLELWGVNEKLFF
J gene: TRBJ1-4
D gene: .
V gene: TRBV5-5
clone size: .

CDR3 protein: CASSFTGSYNEQFF
J gene: TRBJ2-1
D gene: .
V gene: TRBV5-1
clone size: .

CDR3 protein: CASSFQATNTGELFF
J gene: TRBJ2-2
D gene: .
V gene: TRBV7-8
clone size: .

CDR3 protein: CASSTTGPNEQFF
J gene: TRBJ2-1
D gene: .
V gene: TRBV10-2
clone size: once

CDR3 protein: CASSPARGLSYNEQFF
J gene: TRBJ2-1
D gene: TRBD1
V gene: TRBV5-6
clone size: few

CDR3 protein: CASRSRGTGRYEQYF
J gene: TRBJ2-7
D gene: TRBD1
V gene: TRBV25-1
clone size: .